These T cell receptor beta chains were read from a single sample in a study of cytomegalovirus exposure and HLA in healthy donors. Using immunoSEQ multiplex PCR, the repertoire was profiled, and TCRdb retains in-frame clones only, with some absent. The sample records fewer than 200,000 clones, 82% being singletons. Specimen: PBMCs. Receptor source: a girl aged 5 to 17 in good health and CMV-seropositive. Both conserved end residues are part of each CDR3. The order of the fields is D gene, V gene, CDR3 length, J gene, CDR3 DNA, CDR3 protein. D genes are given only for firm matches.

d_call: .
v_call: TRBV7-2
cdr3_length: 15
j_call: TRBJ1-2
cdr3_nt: TGTGCCAGCAGCTTTGTGAAGGGCGGGACCTATGGCTACACCTTC
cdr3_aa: CASSFVKGGTYGYTF

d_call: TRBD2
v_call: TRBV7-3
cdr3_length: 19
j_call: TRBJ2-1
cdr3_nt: TGTGCCAACCCCCGGCGGACTAGCGGGAGGCCCAGCTCCTACAATGAGCAGTTCTTC
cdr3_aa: CANPRRTSGRPSSYNEQFF

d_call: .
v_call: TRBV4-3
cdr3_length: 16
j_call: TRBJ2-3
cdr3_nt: TGCGCCAGCAGCCAAGATCGCAGTTCTGGCACAGATACGCAGTATTTT
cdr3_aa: CASSQDRSSGTDTQYF

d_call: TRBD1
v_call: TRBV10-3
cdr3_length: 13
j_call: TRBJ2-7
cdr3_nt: TGTGCCATCAGAGGGGACAGGTCCTACGAGCAGTACTTC
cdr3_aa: CAIRGDRSYEQYF

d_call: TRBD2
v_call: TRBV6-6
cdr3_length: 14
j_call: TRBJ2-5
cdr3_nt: TGTGCCAGCAGTAAACCGGGGGGGGAGGAGACCCAGTACTTC
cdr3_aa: CASSKPGGEETQYF

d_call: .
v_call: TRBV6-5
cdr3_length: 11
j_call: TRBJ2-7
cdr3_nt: TGTGCCAGCCAAAAAACCTACGAGCAGTACTTC
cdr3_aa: CASQKTYEQYF

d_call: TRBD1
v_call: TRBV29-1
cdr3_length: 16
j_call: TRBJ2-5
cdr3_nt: TGCAGCGTGGCCGTGATCGGACAGGGACTTTCAGAGACCCAGTACTTC
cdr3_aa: CSVAVIGQGLSETQYF

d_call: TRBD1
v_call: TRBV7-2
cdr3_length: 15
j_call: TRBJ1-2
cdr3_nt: TGTGCCAGCAGCTTCTCCGGGACAGGGGGCCATGGCTACACCTTC
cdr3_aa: CASSFSGTGGHGYTF

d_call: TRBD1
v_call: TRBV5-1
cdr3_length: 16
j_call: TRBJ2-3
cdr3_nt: TGCGCCAGCAGCTTGGCCGGGACAGGGGTCGCAGATACGCAGTATTTT
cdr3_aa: CASSLAGTGVADTQYF

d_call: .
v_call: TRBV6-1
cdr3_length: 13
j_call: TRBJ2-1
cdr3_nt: TGTGCCAGCACCCGAGGGTCCTACAATGAGCAGTTCTTC
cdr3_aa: CASTRGSYNEQFF

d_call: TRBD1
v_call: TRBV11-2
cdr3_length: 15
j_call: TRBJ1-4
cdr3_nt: TGTGCCAGCAGCTTCCCGGGACAGGGATATGAAAAACTGTTTTTT
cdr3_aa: CASSFPGQGYEKLFF

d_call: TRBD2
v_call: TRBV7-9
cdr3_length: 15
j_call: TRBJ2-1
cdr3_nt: TGTGCCAGCAGCTTATCCCCTAGCGGGTACAATGAGCAGTTCTTC
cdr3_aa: CASSLSPSGYNEQFF